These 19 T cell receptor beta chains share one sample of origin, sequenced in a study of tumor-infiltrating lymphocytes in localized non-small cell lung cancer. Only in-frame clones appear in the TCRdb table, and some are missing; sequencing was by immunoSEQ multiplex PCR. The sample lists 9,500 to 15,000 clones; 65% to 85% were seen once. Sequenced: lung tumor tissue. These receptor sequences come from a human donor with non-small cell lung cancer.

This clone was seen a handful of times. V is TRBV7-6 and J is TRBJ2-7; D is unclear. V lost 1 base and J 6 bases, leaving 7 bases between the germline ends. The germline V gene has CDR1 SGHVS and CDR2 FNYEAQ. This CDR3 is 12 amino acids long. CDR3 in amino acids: CASSLGVGEQYF. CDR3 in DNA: TGTGCCAGCAGCTTAGGAGTAGGCGAGCAGTACTTC. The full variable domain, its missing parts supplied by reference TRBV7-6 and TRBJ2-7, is GAGVSQSPRYKVTKRGQDVALRCDPISGHVSLYWYRQALGQGPEFLTYFNYEAQQDKSGLPNDRFSAERPEGSISTLTIQRTEQRDSAMYRCASSLGVGEQYFGPGTRLTVT.

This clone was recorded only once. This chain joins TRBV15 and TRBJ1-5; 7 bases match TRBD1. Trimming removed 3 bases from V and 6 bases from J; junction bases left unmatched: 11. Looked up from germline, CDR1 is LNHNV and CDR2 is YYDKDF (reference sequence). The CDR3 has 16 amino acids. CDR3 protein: CATSRTTGAGGQPQHF. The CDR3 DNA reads TGTGCCACCAGCAGGACCACAGGGGCCGGGGGTCAGCCCCAGCATTTT.

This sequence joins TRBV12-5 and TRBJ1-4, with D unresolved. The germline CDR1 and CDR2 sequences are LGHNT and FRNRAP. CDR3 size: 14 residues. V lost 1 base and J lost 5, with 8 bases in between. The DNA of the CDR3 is TGTGCTAGTGGTTTGGGGAAGGGAAATGAAAAACTGTTTTTT. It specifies CASGLGKGNEKLFF. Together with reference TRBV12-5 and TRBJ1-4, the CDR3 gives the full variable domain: DARVTQTPRHKVTEMGQEVTMRCQPILGHNTVFWYRQTMMQGLELLAYFRNRAPLDDSGMPKDRFSAEMPDATLATLKIQPSEPRDSAVYFCASGLGKGNEKLFFGSGTQLSVL.

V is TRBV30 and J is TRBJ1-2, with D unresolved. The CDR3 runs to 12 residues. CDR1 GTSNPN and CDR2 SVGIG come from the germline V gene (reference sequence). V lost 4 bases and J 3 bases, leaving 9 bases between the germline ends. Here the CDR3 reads CAWIWQDYGYTF. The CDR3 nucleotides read TGTGCCTGGATATGGCAAGACTATGGCTACACCTTC.

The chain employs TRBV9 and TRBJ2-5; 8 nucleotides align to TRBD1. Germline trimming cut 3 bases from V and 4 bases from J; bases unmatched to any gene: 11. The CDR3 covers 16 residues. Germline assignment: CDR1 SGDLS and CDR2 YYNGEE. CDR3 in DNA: TGTGCCAGCAGCGCCCGAACAGGGGGATTCCGAGAGACCCAGTACTTC. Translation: CASSARTGGFRETQYF.

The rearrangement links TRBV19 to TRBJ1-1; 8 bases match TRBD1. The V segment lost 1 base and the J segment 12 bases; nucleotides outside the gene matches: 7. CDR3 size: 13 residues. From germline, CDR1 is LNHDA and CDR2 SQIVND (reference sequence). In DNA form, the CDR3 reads TGTGCCAGTAGTATAGGACAGGGGAGTGGGACTTTCTTT. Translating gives CASSIGQGSGTFF.

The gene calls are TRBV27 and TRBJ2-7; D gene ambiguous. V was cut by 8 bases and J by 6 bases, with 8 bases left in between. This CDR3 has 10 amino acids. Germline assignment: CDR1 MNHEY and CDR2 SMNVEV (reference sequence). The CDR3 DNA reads TGTGCCAGCCCCGGTGGCGAGCAGTACTTC. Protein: CASPGGEQYF.

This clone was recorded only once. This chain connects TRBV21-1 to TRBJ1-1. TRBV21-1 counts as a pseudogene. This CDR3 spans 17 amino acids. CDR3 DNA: TGTGCCAGCAGCAAAGCCCCCCAACGGTCGGGGAACACTGAAGCTTTCTTT. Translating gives CASSKAPQRSGNTEAFF.

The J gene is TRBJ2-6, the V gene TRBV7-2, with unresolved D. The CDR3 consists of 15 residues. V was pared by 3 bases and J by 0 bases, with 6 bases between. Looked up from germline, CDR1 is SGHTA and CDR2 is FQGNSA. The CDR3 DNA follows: TGTGCCAGCAGCTTCGGGCACTCTGGGGCCAACGTCCTGACTTTC. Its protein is CASSFGHSGANVLTF.

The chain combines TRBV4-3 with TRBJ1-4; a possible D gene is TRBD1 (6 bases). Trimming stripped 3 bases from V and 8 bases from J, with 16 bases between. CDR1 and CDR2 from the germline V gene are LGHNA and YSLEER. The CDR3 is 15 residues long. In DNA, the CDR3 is TGCGCCAGCAGCCATGCTCCCTCAGGGGCGGAAAAACTGTTTTTT. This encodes CASSHAPSGAEKLFF.

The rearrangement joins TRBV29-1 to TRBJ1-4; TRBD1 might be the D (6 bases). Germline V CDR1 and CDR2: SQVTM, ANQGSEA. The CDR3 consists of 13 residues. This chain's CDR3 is CTAGGGRGEKLFF. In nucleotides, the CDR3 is TGCACGGCTGGAGGGGGGCGCGGTGAAAAACTGTTTTTT.

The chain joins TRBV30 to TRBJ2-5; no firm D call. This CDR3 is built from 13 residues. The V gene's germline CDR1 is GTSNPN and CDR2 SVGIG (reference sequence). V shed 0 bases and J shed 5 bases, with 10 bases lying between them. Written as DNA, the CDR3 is TGTGCCTGGAGTGTTATAAGGACGGAGACCCAGTACTTC. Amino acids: CAWSVIRTETQYF.

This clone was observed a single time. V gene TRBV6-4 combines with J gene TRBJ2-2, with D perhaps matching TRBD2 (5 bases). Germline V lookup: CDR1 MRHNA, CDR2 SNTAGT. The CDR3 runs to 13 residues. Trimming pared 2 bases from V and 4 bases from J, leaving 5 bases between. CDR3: CASSDEGTGELFF. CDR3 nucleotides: TGTGCCAGCAGTGACGAGGGCACCGGGGAGCTGTTTTTT.

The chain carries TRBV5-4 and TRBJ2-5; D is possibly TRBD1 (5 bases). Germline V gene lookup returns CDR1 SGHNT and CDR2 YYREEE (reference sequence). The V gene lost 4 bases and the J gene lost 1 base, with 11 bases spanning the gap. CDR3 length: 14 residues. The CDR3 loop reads CASSPRTPQETQYF. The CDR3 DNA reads TGTGCCAGCAGCCCTCGGACACCCCAAGAGACCCAGTACTTC.

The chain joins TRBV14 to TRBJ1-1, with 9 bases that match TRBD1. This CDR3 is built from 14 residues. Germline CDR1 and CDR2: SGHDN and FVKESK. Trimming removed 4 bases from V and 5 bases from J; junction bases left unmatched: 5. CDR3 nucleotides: TGTGCCAGCAGCCCTCGACAGGGGGGGACTGAAGCTTTCTTT. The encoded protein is CASSPRQGGTEAFF.

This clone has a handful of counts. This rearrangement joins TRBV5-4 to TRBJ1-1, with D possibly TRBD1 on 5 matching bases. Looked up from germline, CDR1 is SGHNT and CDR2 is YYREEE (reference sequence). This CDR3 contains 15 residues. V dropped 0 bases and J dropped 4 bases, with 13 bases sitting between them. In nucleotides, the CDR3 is TGTGCCAGCAGCTTGGATGGGGGAATAGGCACTGAAGCTTTCTTT. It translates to CASSLDGGIGTEAFF. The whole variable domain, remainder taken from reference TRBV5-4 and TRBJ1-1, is ETGVTQSPTHLIKTRGQQVTLRCSSQSGHNTVSWYQQALGQGPQFIFQYYREEENGRGNFPPRFSGLQFPNYSSELNVNALELDDSALYLCASSLDGGIGTEAFFGQGTRLTVV.

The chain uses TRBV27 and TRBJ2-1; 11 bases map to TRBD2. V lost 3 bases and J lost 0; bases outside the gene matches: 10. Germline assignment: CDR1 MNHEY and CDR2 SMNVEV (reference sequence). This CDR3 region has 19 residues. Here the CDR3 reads CASSFRLAGSTSSYNEQFF. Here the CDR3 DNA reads TGTGCCAGCAGTTTCCGACTAGCGGGGTCGACGAGCTCCTACAATGAGCAGTTCTTC.

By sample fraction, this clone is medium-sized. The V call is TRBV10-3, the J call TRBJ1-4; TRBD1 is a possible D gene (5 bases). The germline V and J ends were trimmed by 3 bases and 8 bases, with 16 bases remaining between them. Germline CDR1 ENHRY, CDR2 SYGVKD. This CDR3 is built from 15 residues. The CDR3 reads CAISELGPAREKLFF. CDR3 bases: TGTGCCATCAGTGAATTGGGACCCGCGCGGGAAAAACTGTTTTTT.

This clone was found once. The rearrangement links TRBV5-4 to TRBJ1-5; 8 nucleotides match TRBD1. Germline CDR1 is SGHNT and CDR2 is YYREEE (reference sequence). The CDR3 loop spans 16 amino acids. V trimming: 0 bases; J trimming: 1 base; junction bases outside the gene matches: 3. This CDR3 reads CASSLGGQGSNQPQHF. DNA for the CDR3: TGTGCCAGCAGCTTGGGAGGACAGGGAAGCAATCAGCCCCAGCATTTT.